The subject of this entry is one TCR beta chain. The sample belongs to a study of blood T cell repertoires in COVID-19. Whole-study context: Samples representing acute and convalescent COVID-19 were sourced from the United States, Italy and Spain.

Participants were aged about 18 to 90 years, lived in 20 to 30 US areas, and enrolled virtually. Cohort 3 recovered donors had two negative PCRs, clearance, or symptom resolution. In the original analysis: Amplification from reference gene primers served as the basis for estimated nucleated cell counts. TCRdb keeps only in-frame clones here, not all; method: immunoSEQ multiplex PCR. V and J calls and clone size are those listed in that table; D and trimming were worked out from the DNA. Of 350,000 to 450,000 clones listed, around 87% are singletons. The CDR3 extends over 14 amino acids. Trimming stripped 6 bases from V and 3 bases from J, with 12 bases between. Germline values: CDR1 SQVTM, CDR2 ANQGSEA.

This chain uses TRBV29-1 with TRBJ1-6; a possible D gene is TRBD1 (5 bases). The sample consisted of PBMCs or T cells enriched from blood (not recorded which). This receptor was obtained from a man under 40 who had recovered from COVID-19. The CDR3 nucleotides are TGCAGCGTGCGAGACAGCAACTATAATTCACCCCTCCACTTT. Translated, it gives CSVRDSNYNSPLHF.